This is a list of T cell receptor beta chains from one sample in a study of blood T cell repertoires in COVID-19. Method: immunoSEQ multiplex PCR; TCRdb's copy keeps in-frame clones and lacks some. The sample has 110,000 or so clones, 75% to 90% seen once. The sequencing input was peripheral blood. The receptor set was obtained from a middle-aged woman with acute or convalescent COVID-19. CDR3s include the opening cysteine and the closing phenylalanine or tryptophan. The order of the fields is D gene, J gene, V gene, clone size, CDR3 DNA, CDR3 protein. D genes are given only for firm matches. Expanded clones get a size class; other rows say once, few or many, or leave the size out.

d_gene: -
j_gene: TRBJ1-2
v_gene: TRBV7-9
abundance: -
CDR3nt: TGTGCCAGCACCTCCTACCTCTCGGGGGGGGCCTATGGCTACACCTTC
CDR3aa: CASTSYLSGGAYGYTF

d_gene: TRBD1
j_gene: TRBJ1-2
v_gene: TRBV14
abundance: -
CDR3nt: TGTGCCAGCAGCCTACAGGGGGAAGCTAACTATGGCTACACCTTC
CDR3aa: CASSLQGEANYGYTF

d_gene: TRBD1
j_gene: TRBJ2-3
v_gene: TRBV7-7
abundance: -
CDR3nt: TGTGCCAGCAGCTTCCGACAGGGGGGCACAGATACGCAGTATTTT
CDR3aa: CASSFRQGGTDTQYF

d_gene: -
j_gene: TRBJ1-4
v_gene: TRBV7-9
abundance: -
CDR3nt: TGTGCCAGCAGCACCCACAGGGCTTCGGATGAAAAACTGTTTTTT
CDR3aa: CASSTHRASDEKLFF

d_gene: -
j_gene: TRBJ2-5
v_gene: TRBV2
abundance: once
CDR3nt: TGTGCCAGCAGTGAACGCGAACAAGAGACCCAGTACTTC
CDR3aa: CASSEREQETQYF

d_gene: TRBD1
j_gene: TRBJ2-2
v_gene: TRBV27
abundance: -
CDR3nt: TGTGCCAGCAGTCGATCCGGGACAGGGGAGGGTAGGGGCACCGGGGAGCTGTTTTTT
CDR3aa: CASSRSGTGEGRGTGELFF

d_gene: TRBD1
j_gene: TRBJ1-2
v_gene: TRBV11-2
abundance: -
CDR3nt: TGTGCCAGCAGCTTAGTCGGGACAGGCAAGGGTGGCTACACCTTC
CDR3aa: CASSLVGTGKGGYTF

d_gene: TRBD2
j_gene: TRBJ2-7
v_gene: TRBV2
abundance: -
CDR3nt: TGTGCCAGCAGGGGAGGGAGAAACTACGAGCAGTACTTC
CDR3aa: CASRGGRNYEQYF

d_gene: -
j_gene: TRBJ2-4
v_gene: TRBV1
abundance: -
CDR3nt: TGCACCAGCAGCCAAGAAATAACTGACTTC
CDR3aa: CTSSQEITDF

d_gene: -
j_gene: TRBJ2-5
v_gene: TRBV15
abundance: -
CDR3nt: TGTGCCACCAGCAGGGGGGTAGGGGGATTTAAACAAGAGACCCAGTACTTC
CDR3aa: CATSRGVGGFKQETQYF

d_gene: TRBD1
j_gene: TRBJ1-2
v_gene: TRBV28
abundance: -
CDR3nt: TGTGCCAGCAGTCTCGGGACAGGGCATTATGGCTACACCTTC
CDR3aa: CASSLGTGHYGYTF

d_gene: -
j_gene: TRBJ1-5
v_gene: TRBV5-1
abundance: -
CDR3nt: TGCGCCAGCAGCTTGGGCCTTAGACAGGGCAATCAGCCCCAGCATTTT
CDR3aa: CASSLGLRQGNQPQHF

d_gene: TRBD2
j_gene: TRBJ2-3
v_gene: TRBV7-2
abundance: -
CDR3nt: TGTGCCAGCAGCTTGGGTCGGGGGGTGTCCACAGATACGCAGTATTTT
CDR3aa: CASSLGRGVSTDTQYF

d_gene: -
j_gene: TRBJ1-1
v_gene: TRBV19
abundance: few
CDR3nt: TGTGCCAGTAGTATGAACAGGAACACTGAAGCTTTCTTT
CDR3aa: CASSMNRNTEAFF

d_gene: TRBD2
j_gene: TRBJ2-7
v_gene: TRBV7-2
abundance: once
CDR3nt: TGTGCCAGCAGCGTCGGGACTAGCGTCTCCTACGAGCAGTACTTC
CDR3aa: CASSVGTSVSYEQYF

d_gene: TRBD1
j_gene: TRBJ2-1
v_gene: TRBV29-1
abundance: -
CDR3nt: TGCAGCGTTGAGCCACAGGGGCTGTTGAGGAATGAGCAGTTCTTC
CDR3aa: CSVEPQGLLRNEQFF

d_gene: -
j_gene: TRBJ2-3
v_gene: TRBV9
abundance: -
CDR3nt: TGTGCCAGCAGCGCTCGCACAGATACGCAGTATTTT
CDR3aa: CASSARTDTQYF

d_gene: TRBD1
j_gene: TRBJ1-3
v_gene: TRBV10-3
abundance: -
CDR3nt: TGTGCCATCAGTGAAGTGACAGGGTTAGGAAACACCATATATTTT
CDR3aa: CAISEVTGLGNTIYF

d_gene: TRBD2
j_gene: TRBJ2-3
v_gene: TRBV3-1/TRBV3-2
abundance: -
CDR3nt: TGTGCCAGCCGTTCCGGGGGGGCGTTGACAGATACGCAGTATTTT
CDR3aa: CASRSGGALTDTQYF

d_gene: -
j_gene: TRBJ2-7
v_gene: TRBV11-2
abundance: once
CDR3nt: TGTGCCAGCAGCTACTTAGGGGACCGGCCAGGGGTCCGCTCCTACGAGCAGTACTTC
CDR3aa: CASSYLGDRPGVRSYEQYF

d_gene: -
j_gene: TRBJ1-6
v_gene: TRBV19
abundance: -
CDR3nt: TGTGCCAGTAGTATCGGTCAGGATTCACCCCTCCACTTT
CDR3aa: CASSIGQDSPLHF

d_gene: -
j_gene: TRBJ2-7
v_gene: TRBV30
abundance: -
CDR3nt: TGTGCCTGGAGGAGGGAAAGGCCCTACGAGCAGTACTTC
CDR3aa: CAWRRERPYEQYF

d_gene: TRBD2
j_gene: TRBJ2-3
v_gene: TRBV9
abundance: -
CDR3nt: TGTGCCAGCAGCGGTAGCGGGACGAGCACAGATACGCAGTATTTT
CDR3aa: CASSGSGTSTDTQYF

d_gene: TRBD1
j_gene: TRBJ1-5
v_gene: TRBV5-1
abundance: -
CDR3nt: TGCGCCAGCAGCTTGCCGGACAGGGTGGGTCAGCCCCAGCATTTT
CDR3aa: CASSLPDRVGQPQHF

d_gene: -
j_gene: TRBJ1-2
v_gene: TRBV9
abundance: -
CDR3nt: TGTGCCAGCAGCGCCGACCGCGACTCACCCCGTAACCCCTACACCTTC
CDR3aa: CASSADRDSPRNPYTF

d_gene: -
j_gene: TRBJ2-6
v_gene: TRBV27
abundance: -
CDR3nt: TGTGCCAGCAGAACCCTGGAGTTGGGGGCCAACGTCCTGACTTTC
CDR3aa: CASRTLELGANVLTF

d_gene: -
j_gene: TRBJ2-3
v_gene: TRBV20-1
abundance: few
CDR3nt: TGCAGTGCTAGTTATCGAGCGGGCACAGATACGCAGTATTTT
CDR3aa: CSASYRAGTDTQYF

d_gene: TRBD1
j_gene: TRBJ2-2
v_gene: TRBV18
abundance: -
CDR3nt: TGTGCCAGCTCACCACGACAGGGCCTTAACACCGGGGAGCTGTTTTTT
CDR3aa: CASSPRQGLNTGELFF

d_gene: TRBD1
j_gene: TRBJ1-1
v_gene: TRBV6-5
abundance: -
CDR3nt: TGTGCCAGCAGGAGGGGACAGGGGGAGCCTGAAGCTTTCTTT
CDR3aa: CASRRGQGEPEAFF

d_gene: -
j_gene: TRBJ1-4
v_gene: TRBV5-1
abundance: few
CDR3nt: TGCGCCAGCAGCCGTTCGACAGCAACTAATGAAAAACTGTTTTTT
CDR3aa: CASSRSTATNEKLFF

d_gene: -
j_gene: TRBJ1-4
v_gene: TRBV2
abundance: -
CDR3nt: TGTGCCAGCGGAGATCCGAGGGTTGGAGAAAAACTGTTTTTT
CDR3aa: CASGDPRVGEKLFF

d_gene: -
j_gene: TRBJ2-1
v_gene: TRBV11-2
abundance: -
CDR3nt: TGTGCCAGCAGCTTAGGAGCTCAGGGCAATGAGCAGTTCTTC
CDR3aa: CASSLGAQGNEQFF

d_gene: -
j_gene: TRBJ1-5
v_gene: TRBV25-1
abundance: -
CDR3nt: TGTGCCAGAGAAAGAGCCTCCAATCAGCCCCAGCATTTT
CDR3aa: CARERASNQPQHF

d_gene: -
j_gene: TRBJ2-3
v_gene: TRBV10-3
abundance: -
CDR3nt: TGTGCCATCAGTTTAGCGGTTAGCACAGATACGCAGTATTTT
CDR3aa: CAISLAVSTDTQYF

d_gene: TRBD1
j_gene: TRBJ1-3
v_gene: TRBV4-1
abundance: once
CDR3nt: TGCGCCAGCAGCCTAGGTCAGGGGGATTTCTCTGGAAACACCATATATTTT
CDR3aa: CASSLGQGDFSGNTIYF

d_gene: TRBD1
j_gene: TRBJ1-3
v_gene: TRBV7-9
abundance: -
CDR3nt: TGTGCCAGCGGCCCCGACAGGGGAGGGCCTGGAAACACCATATATTTT
CDR3aa: CASGPDRGGPGNTIYF

d_gene: -
j_gene: TRBJ1-1
v_gene: TRBV2
abundance: -
CDR3nt: TGTGCCAGCAGCTATGGACAGATCATGAACACTGAAGCTTTCTTT
CDR3aa: CASSYGQIMNTEAFF

d_gene: -
j_gene: TRBJ1-6
v_gene: TRBV6-5
abundance: -
CDR3nt: TGTGCCAGCAGTTACGAAGAGAATTCACCCCTCCACTTT
CDR3aa: CASSYEENSPLHF

d_gene: -
j_gene: TRBJ2-1
v_gene: TRBV6-2/TRBV6-3
abundance: few
CDR3nt: TGTGCCAGCAACCCAGGCCGGGGTCATGAGCAGTTCTTC
CDR3aa: CASNPGRGHEQFF

d_gene: TRBD2
j_gene: TRBJ2-3
v_gene: TRBV7-2
abundance: -
CDR3nt: TGTGCCAGCAGCTTAAGGCGTTTCAGCGGGGGGGCCTCAGATACGCAGTATTTT
CDR3aa: CASSLRRFSGGASDTQYF

d_gene: -
j_gene: TRBJ1-2
v_gene: TRBV6-1
abundance: -
CDR3nt: TGTGCCAGCAGTGAATCCCAGGGGCTTGGGCCCTATGGCTACACCTTC
CDR3aa: CASSESQGLGPYGYTF

d_gene: -
j_gene: TRBJ1-1
v_gene: TRBV7-5
abundance: -
CDR3nt: TGTGTCAGAAGCAGGAAGGGGAACGACACTGAAGCTTTCTTT
CDR3aa: CVRSRKGNDTEAFF

d_gene: -
j_gene: TRBJ1-6
v_gene: TRBV19
abundance: -
CDR3nt: TGTGCCAGTAGTATAGACGGGACTTCCGAGTCACCCCTCCACTTT
CDR3aa: CASSIDGTSESPLHF

d_gene: TRBD1
j_gene: TRBJ1-1
v_gene: TRBV18
abundance: -
CDR3nt: TGTGCCAGCTCACCAAGGACAGGGAGCACTGAAGCTTTCTTT
CDR3aa: CASSPRTGSTEAFF

d_gene: -
j_gene: TRBJ1-4
v_gene: TRBV11-2
abundance: -
CDR3nt: TGTGCCAGCAGCTCCCCGCTGCGCGGGGAAAAACTGTTTTTT
CDR3aa: CASSSPLRGEKLFF

d_gene: -
j_gene: TRBJ2-3
v_gene: TRBV7-9
abundance: -
CDR3nt: TGTGCCAGCAGCTTAGACGCAGGGGGGTCGGTAGATACGCAGTATTTT
CDR3aa: CASSLDAGGSVDTQYF

d_gene: TRBD2
j_gene: TRBJ2-1
v_gene: TRBV6-6
abundance: -
CDR3nt: TGTGCCAGCAGTTACGGGGCTAGCGGGGGGGATGAGCAGTTCTTC
CDR3aa: CASSYGASGGDEQFF

d_gene: TRBD1
j_gene: TRBJ2-2
v_gene: TRBV19
abundance: -
CDR3nt: TGTGCCAGTAGGCGCGACAGGGGCACCGGGGAGCTGTTTTTT
CDR3aa: CASRRDRGTGELFF

d_gene: TRBD2
j_gene: TRBJ2-1
v_gene: TRBV7-2
abundance: -
CDR3nt: TGTGCCAGCAGCTTAACTTCTTTCGGGGGGAAACCCCTCAATGAGCAGTTCTTC
CDR3aa: CASSLTSFGGKPLNEQFF

d_gene: TRBD1
j_gene: TRBJ1-1
v_gene: TRBV30
abundance: -
CDR3nt: TGTGCCTGGACCCGGGACAGGGTGAACACTGAAGCTTTCTTT
CDR3aa: CAWTRDRVNTEAFF

d_gene: TRBD1
j_gene: TRBJ2-7
v_gene: TRBV6-5
abundance: -
CDR3nt: TGTGCCAGCAGTTACACCCAGACAGGGAACTACGAGCAGTACTTC
CDR3aa: CASSYTQTGNYEQYF

d_gene: -
j_gene: TRBJ2-2
v_gene: TRBV10-3
abundance: -
CDR3nt: TGTGCCATCAGTGAAGTGTCAGGGGCCACCACCGGGGAGCTGTTTTTT
CDR3aa: CAISEVSGATTGELFF